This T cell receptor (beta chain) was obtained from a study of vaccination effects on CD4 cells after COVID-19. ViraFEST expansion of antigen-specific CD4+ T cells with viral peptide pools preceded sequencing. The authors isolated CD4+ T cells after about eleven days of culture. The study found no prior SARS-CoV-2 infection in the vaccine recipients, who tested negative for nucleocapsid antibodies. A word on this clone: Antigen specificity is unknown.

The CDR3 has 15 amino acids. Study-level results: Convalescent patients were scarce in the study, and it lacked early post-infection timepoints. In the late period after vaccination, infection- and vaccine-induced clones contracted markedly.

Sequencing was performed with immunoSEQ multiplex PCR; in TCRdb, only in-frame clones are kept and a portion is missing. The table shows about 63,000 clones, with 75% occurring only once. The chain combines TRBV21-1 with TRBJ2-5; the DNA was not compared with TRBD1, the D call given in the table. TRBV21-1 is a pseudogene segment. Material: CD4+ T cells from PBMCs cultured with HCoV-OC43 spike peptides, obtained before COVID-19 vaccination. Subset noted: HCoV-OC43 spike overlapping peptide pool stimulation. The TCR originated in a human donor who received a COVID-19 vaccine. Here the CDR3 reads CASSPRTGLVETQYF. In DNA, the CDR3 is TGTGCCAGCAGCCCCCGGACAGGGTTAGTGGAGACCCAGTACTTC.